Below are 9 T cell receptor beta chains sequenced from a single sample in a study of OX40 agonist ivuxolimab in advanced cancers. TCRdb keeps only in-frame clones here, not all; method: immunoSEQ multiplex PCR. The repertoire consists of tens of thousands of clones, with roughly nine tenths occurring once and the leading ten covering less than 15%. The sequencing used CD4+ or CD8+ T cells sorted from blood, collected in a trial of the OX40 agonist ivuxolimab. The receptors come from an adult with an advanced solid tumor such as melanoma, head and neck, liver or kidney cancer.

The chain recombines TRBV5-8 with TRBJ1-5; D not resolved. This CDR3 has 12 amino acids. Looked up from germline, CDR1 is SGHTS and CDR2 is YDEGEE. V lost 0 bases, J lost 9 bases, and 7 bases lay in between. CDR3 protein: CASSLGLGPQHF. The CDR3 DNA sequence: TGTGCCAGCAGCTTGGGTCTGGGGCCCCAGCATTTT.

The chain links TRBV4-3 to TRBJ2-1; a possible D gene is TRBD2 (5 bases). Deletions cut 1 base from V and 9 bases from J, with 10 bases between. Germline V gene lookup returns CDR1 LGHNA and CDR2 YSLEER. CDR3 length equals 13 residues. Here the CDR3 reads CASSQVEAGEQFF. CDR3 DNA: TGCGCCAGCAGCCAAGTTGAGGCGGGTGAGCAGTTCTTC.

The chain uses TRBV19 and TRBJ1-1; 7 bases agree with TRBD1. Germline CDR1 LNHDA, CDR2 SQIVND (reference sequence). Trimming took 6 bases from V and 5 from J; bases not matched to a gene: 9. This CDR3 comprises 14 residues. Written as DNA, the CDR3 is TGTGCCAGTAGCCAGAAGACAGGGATGACTGAAGCTTTCTTT. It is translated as CASSQKTGMTEAFF.

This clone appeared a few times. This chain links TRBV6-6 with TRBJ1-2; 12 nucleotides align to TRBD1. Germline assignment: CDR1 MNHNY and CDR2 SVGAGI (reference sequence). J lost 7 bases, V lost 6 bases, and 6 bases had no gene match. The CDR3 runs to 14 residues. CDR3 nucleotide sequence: TGTGCCAGCAGCACGGGACAGGGGGCGGGTGGCTACACCTTC. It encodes CASSTGQGAGGYTF.

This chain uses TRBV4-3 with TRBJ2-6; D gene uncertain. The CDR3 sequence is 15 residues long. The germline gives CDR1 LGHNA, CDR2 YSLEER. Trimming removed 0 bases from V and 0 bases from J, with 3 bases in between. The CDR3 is CASSQEASGANVLTF. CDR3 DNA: TGCGCCAGCAGCCAAGAGGCCTCTGGGGCCAACGTCCTGACTTTC.

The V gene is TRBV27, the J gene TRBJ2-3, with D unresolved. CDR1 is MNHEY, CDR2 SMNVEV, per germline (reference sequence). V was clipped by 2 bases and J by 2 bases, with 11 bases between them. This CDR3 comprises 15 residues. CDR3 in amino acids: CASSLTGSITDTQYF. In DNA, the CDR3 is TGTGCCAGCAGTTTAACGGGCAGTATCACAGATACGCAGTATTTT.

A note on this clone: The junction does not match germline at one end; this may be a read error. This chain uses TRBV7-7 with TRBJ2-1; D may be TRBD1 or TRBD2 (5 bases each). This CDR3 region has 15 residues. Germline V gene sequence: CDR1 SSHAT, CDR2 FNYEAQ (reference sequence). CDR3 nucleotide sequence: TGTGCTAGCAGCTTAATACCGGGGCCGGGAAATGAGCAGTTCTTC. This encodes CASSLIPGPGNEQFF. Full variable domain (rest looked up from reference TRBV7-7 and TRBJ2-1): GAGVSQSPRYKVTKRGQDVTLRCDPISSHATLYWYQQALGQGPEFLTYFNYEAQPDKSGLPSDRFSAERPEGSISTLTIQRTEQRDSAMYRCASSLIPGPGNEQFFGPGTRLTVL.

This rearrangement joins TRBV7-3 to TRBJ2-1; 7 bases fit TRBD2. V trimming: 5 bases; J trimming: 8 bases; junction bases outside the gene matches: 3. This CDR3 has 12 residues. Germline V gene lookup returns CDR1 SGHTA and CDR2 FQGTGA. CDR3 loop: CASSGDYHEQFF. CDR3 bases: TGTGCCAGCAGCGGGGACTATCATGAGCAGTTCTTC. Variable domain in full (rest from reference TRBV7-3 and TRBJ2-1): GAGVSQTPSNKVTEKGKYVELRCDPISGHTALYWYRQSLGQGPEFLIYFQGTGAADDSGLPNDRFFAVRPEGSVSTLKIQRTERGDSAVYLCASSGDYHEQFFGPGTRLTVL.

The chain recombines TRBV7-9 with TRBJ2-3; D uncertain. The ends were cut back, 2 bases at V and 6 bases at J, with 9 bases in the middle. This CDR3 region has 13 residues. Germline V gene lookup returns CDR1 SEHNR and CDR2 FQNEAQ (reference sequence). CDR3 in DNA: TGTGCCAGCAGCTTATTGGACGGCGATACGCAGTATTTT. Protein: CASSLLDGDTQYF.